The 26 T cell receptor beta chains below all came from one sample that was sequenced in a study of cytomegalovirus exposure and HLA in healthy donors. The PCR ran on 60 Vbeta and 13 Jbeta primers. Data came from immunoSEQ multiplex PCR; TCRdb stores just in-frame clones and leaves some out. The repertoire includes fewer than 150,000 clones, 82% of them detected once, and 2% to 3% sits in the top ten. The sequenced sample consisted of PBMCs. Source of these receptors: a woman younger than 35 in good health and CMV-seronegative.

The rearrangement joins TRBV4-1 to TRBJ2-7, with 7 bases identical to TRBD2. The CDR3 extends over 15 amino acids. Germline V lookup: CDR1 MGHRA, CDR2 YSYEKL. V lost 3 bases and J lost 4; bases outside the gene matches: 9. The CDR3 DNA reads as TGCGCCAGCAGCCAGACTCTAGCGGCATTATACGAGCAGTACTTC. This gives the protein CASSQTLAALYEQYF.

V usage is TRBV19 and J usage is TRBJ1-1; D uncertain. Germline assignment: CDR1 LNHDA and CDR2 SQIVND (reference sequence). V was pared by 6 bases and J by 1 base, with 18 bases between. The CDR3 is 16 amino acids. The CDR3 region has the DNA TGTGCCAGTAGCCTCCCGCGGGAGACTCGGAACACTGAAGCTTTCTTT. Protein sequence: CASSLPRETRNTEAFF. Looking up the rest from reference TRBV19 and TRBJ1-1 gives the full variable domain: DGGITQSPKYLFRKEGQNVTLSCEQNLNHDAMYWYRQDPGQGLRLIYYSQIVNDFQKGDIAEGYSVSREKKESFPLTVTSAQKNPTAFYLCASSLPRETRNTEAFFGQGTRLTVV.

The V and J genes are TRBV28 and TRBJ2-6; TRBD2 matches 15 bases. The V segment lost 8 bases and the J segment 1 base; nucleotides outside the gene matches: 9. The germline CDR1 and CDR2 sequences are MDHEN and SYDVKM. CDR3 size: 19 residues. CDR3 region: CASSSPGLAGGSGANVLTF. CDR3 nucleotide sequence: TGTGCCAGCTCAAGTCCGGGACTAGCGGGAGGATCTGGGGCCAACGTCCTGACTTTC.

The V call is TRBV6-5, the J call TRBJ1-1, with D tentatively TRBD1 (5 bases). The CDR3 is 15 residues long. Germline V lookup: CDR1 MNHEY, CDR2 SVGAGI. Trimming shortened V by 0 bases and J by 0 bases, and 8 bases separated the two germline ends. The CDR3 DNA is TGTGCCAGCAGTTACTCTACAGGCATGAACACTGAAGCTTTCTTT. Encoded protein: CASSYSTGMNTEAFF.

J is TRBJ2-5 and V is TRBV6-5, with D perhaps TRBD2 (5 bases). CDR1 is MNHEY, CDR2 SVGAGI, per germline. This CDR3 comprises 15 residues. Trimming took off 6 bases at V and 5 bases at J, with 19 bases between the two ends. CDR3 sequence (DNA): TGTGCCAGCAGGTACCGTGGAGCGGTCGGGGAGACCCAGTACTTC. This gives the protein CASRYRGAVGETQYF.

The V gene is TRBV7-8, the J gene TRBJ1-2; no definite D call. Germline V lookup: CDR1 SGHVS, CDR2 FQNEAQ. This CDR3 is built from 14 residues. Trimming shortened V by 1 base and J by 1 base, and 7 bases separated the two germline ends. Here the CDR3 reads CASSLDHSNYGYTF. In DNA, the CDR3 is TGTGCCAGCAGCTTAGACCACAGTAACTATGGCTACACCTTC.

The genes are TRBV30 and TRBJ1-6; D is ambiguous. Germline CDR1 and CDR2: GTSNPN and SVGIG (reference sequence). The CDR3 is 15 residues long. V was clipped by 3 bases and J by 0 bases, with 9 bases between them. The CDR3 region is CAWSPGSSYNSPLHF. The CDR3 DNA reads as TGTGCCTGGAGCCCGGGGAGCTCCTATAATTCACCCCTCCACTTT.

The rearrangement links TRBV11-2 to TRBJ1-2, with D tentatively TRBD1 (5 bases). The germline V gene has CDR1 SGHAT and CDR2 FQNNGV. V dropped 0 bases and J dropped 7 bases, with 6 bases sitting between them. The CDR3 totals 12 residues. The CDR3 is CASSLDRVGYTF. In DNA, the CDR3 is TGTGCCAGCAGCTTAGACAGGGTTGGCTACACCTTC.

V gene TRBV2 combines with J gene TRBJ1-2, with 10 bases matching TRBD1. The CDR3 totals 15 residues. The germline V gene has CDR1 SNHLY and CDR2 FYNNEI. V lost 6 bases and J lost 8; bases outside the gene matches: 12. The CDR3 sequence is CASSTSRQGADGYTF. In DNA, the CDR3 is TGTGCCAGCAGCACCTCTCGACAGGGGGCGGACGGCTACACCTTC.

The count of this clone is one. The chain couples TRBV4-1 to TRBJ2-1, with 10 bases matching TRBD2. Trimming took 0 bases from V and 4 from J; bases not matched to a gene: 6. Germline CDR1 is MGHRA and CDR2 is YSYEKL. The CDR3 sequence is 17 residues long. The CDR3, as DNA: TGCGCCAGCAGCCAAGAAAGCGGGAGGGCGGGGTACAATGAGCAGTTCTTC. Amino acids: CASSQESGRAGYNEQFF.

The V gene is TRBV4-1, the J gene TRBJ1-5, with 7 positions matching TRBD1. The germline V gene encodes CDR1 MGHRA and CDR2 YSYEKL. The CDR3 contains 16 residues. The V and J ends lost 4 bases and 7 bases, in that order; junction bases with no gene match: 13. The CDR3 reads CASSPQRQGREQPQHF. The CDR3 DNA sequence: TGCGCCAGCAGCCCCCAGAGACAGGGTAGAGAACAGCCCCAGCATTTT.

The rearrangement uses TRBV7-8 and TRBJ1-2; D is ambiguous. Germline-derived CDR1 and CDR2 are SGHVS and FQNEAQ. The CDR3 loop spans 14 amino acids. The V and J ends lost 5 bases and 8 bases respectively, with 18 bases between them. As DNA, the CDR3 is TGTGCCAGCAGCCCGAGGACTGAGCCCCGGGGCTACACCTTC. Its translation is CASSPRTEPRGYTF.

The gene calls are TRBV5-4 and TRBJ1-1; TRBD1 aligns across 7 bases. J gave up 5 bases and V 2 bases, and 9 bases lay outside the gene matches. The germline gives CDR1 SGHNT, CDR2 YYREEE (reference sequence). This CDR3 has 15 residues. This CDR3 is CASSFDLTGVTEAFF. The CDR3 DNA reads TGTGCCAGCAGCTTTGACCTCACAGGGGTTACTGAAGCTTTCTTT.

The chain couples TRBV28 to TRBJ1-3; TRBD1 matches 7 bases. The germline V gene encodes CDR1 MDHEN and CDR2 SYDVKM. The CDR3 runs 15 residues. Trimming at V came to 3 bases and at J to 0 bases, leaving 2 bases not matched to a gene. In DNA form, the CDR3 reads TGTGCCAGCAGTTTCGGGACAGCCTCTGGAAACACCATATATTTT. Translated, it gives CASSFGTASGNTIYF.

The rearrangement joins TRBV6-1 to TRBJ1-5; D remains unclear. CDR3 length equals 15 residues. Trimming removed 5 bases from V and 3 bases from J, with 14 bases in between. CDR1 is MNHNS and CDR2 is SASEGT in the germline V gene. CDR3 loop: CASSQPRQDNQPQHF. The CDR3 coding sequence is TGTGCCAGCAGTCAGCCACGACAAGACAATCAGCCCCAGCATTTT.

The rearrangement links TRBV28 to TRBJ1-2, with 7 bases lining up with TRBD1. Germline CDR1 MDHEN, CDR2 SYDVKM. Trimming removed 3 bases from V and 7 bases from J; junction bases left unmatched: 2. This CDR3 has 12 residues. The chain's CDR3 is CASSLAGGGYTF. DNA of the CDR3: TGTGCCAGCAGTTTGGCAGGGGGTGGCTACACCTTC.

The CDR3 reads CASSLSVQETQYF. The DNA of the CDR3 is TGTGCCAGTAGTTTGTCAGTTCAAGAGACCCAGTACTTC. This chain joins TRBV19 and TRBJ2-5; unclear D gene. Per the germline V gene, CDR1 is LNHDA and CDR2 is SQIVND (reference sequence). This CDR3 has 13 amino acids. Trimming shortened V by 5 bases and J by 2 bases, and 9 bases separated the two germline ends.

This clone was found a few times. This chain uses TRBV6-1 with TRBJ2-2; maybe TRBD1 (6 bases). Trimming removed 2 bases from V and 6 bases from J, with 10 bases in between. The CDR3 loop spans 14 amino acids. Germline loops: CDR1 MNHNS, CDR2 SASEGT. The DNA for the CDR3 is TGTGCCAGCAGTGAATTCAGGGGATCCGGGGAGCTGTTTTTT. This sequence encodes CASSEFRGSGELFF.

The V gene is TRBV9, the J gene TRBJ1-2; D call uncertain. The CDR3 loop spans 15 amino acids. Trimming stripped 2 bases from V and 4 bases from J, with 15 bases between. CDR1 and CDR2 from the germline V gene are SGDLS and YYNGEE. The CDR3 bases are TGTGCCAGCAGCGTCGAAGGAGGACGGATCTATGGCTACACCTTC. It specifies CASSVEGGRIYGYTF.

This clone came up a few times. The chain uses TRBV6-6 and TRBJ1-1; D is possibly TRBD1 (5 bases). CDR3 length: 13 residues. Germline values: CDR1 MNHNY, CDR2 SVGAGI (reference sequence). The V gene lost 6 bases and the J gene lost 8 bases, with 16 bases spanning the gap. CDR3 nucleotides: TGTGCCAGCAGATCGGTCGGGGGGTCAGAAGCTTTCTTT. It specifies CASRSVGGSEAFF.

The V gene is TRBV27, the J gene TRBJ2-1; no firm D call. CDR1 and CDR2 from the germline V gene are MNHEY and SMNVEV (reference sequence). V dropped 0 bases and J dropped 4 bases, with 4 bases sitting between them. CDR3 size: 13 residues. CDR3 region: CASSLSRYNEQFF. The CDR3 DNA is TGTGCCAGCAGTTTATCCCGGTACAATGAGCAGTTCTTC.

The V gene is TRBV27, the J gene TRBJ1-1; D perhaps matches TRBD1 (6 bases). V shed 3 bases and J shed 1 base, with 9 bases lying between them. The CDR3 sequence is 14 residues long. Germline values: CDR1 MNHEY, CDR2 SMNVEV (reference sequence). The CDR3 region is CASSFRGTNTEAFF. CDR3 nucleotides: TGTGCCAGCAGTTTCAGGGGTACGAACACTGAAGCTTTCTTT.

The chain links TRBV6-6 to TRBJ1-5; 8 bases fit TRBD1. The CDR3 sequence is 14 residues long. CDR1 and CDR2 from the germline V gene are MNHNY and SVGAGI (reference sequence). The junction had 11 bases not matched to a gene; V was cut back by 10 bases and J by 6 bases. Written as DNA, the CDR3 is TGTGCCACGCAAGTGACAGGGGAAGGTCAGCCCCAGCATTTT. This translates into CATQVTGEGQPQHF.

The rearrangement joins TRBV19 to TRBJ2-1; 7 nucleotides agree with TRBD2. There are 13 residues in the CDR3. Germline values: CDR1 LNHDA, CDR2 SQIVND (reference sequence). J was trimmed by 6 bases and V by 5 bases; bases with no gene match: 4. The CDR3 protein is CASSSGTTNEQFF. The CDR3 DNA sequence: TGTGCCAGTAGTTCAGGGACTACCAATGAGCAGTTCTTC.

V is TRBV29-1 and J is TRBJ1-2; TRBD1 might be the D (5 bases). The V gene's germline CDR1 is SQVTM and CDR2 ANQGSEA. CDR3 length: 11 residues. Trimming stripped 3 bases from V and 8 bases from J, with 10 bases between. CDR3 protein: CSVDPGWGYTF. The CDR3 bases are TGCAGCGTTGATCCAGGGTGGGGCTACACCTTC.

This clone appeared a single time. The chain carries TRBV5-4 and TRBJ2-7; the match to TRBD1 covers 10 bases. J lost 3 bases, V lost 4 bases, and 10 bases had no gene match. CDR3 size: 16 residues. In germline, CDR1 is SGHNT, CDR2 YYREEE (reference sequence). The CDR3 nucleotides read TGTGCCAGCAGCGCCAAGAAGACAGGGGGCAGCTACGAGCAGTACTTC. Its protein product is CASSAKKTGGSYEQYF.